One sample yielded the 27 T cell receptor beta chains listed below, sequenced in a study of T cell responses to AZD1222 COVID-19 vaccine. TCRdb's table, derived via immunoSEQ multiplex PCR, lists solely in-frame clones and lacks some. The data contain tens of thousands of clones, 80% to 90% of them seen just once; the ten biggest clones take up around 5%. Sequencing used peripheral blood, obtained on day 0 of AZD1222 vaccination. These receptors were obtained from an adult in good health.

The chain joins TRBV4-2 to TRBJ2-3; D gene uncertain. This CDR3 has 15 amino acids. Trimming removed 1 base at V and 6 bases at J, with 14 bases between. The germline V gene has CDR1 LGHNA and CDR2 YNFKEQ. CDR3 region: CASSQVLEESDTQYF. DNA of the CDR3: TGTGCCAGCAGCCAAGTTCTCGAGGAAAGTGATACGCAGTATTTT.

The chain uses TRBV5-1 and TRBJ2-5; D is unresolved. The V gene lost 5 bases and the J gene lost 1 base, with 9 bases spanning the gap. Germline CDR1 and CDR2: SGHRS and YFSETQ. The CDR3 extends over 13 amino acids. The CDR3: CASSEGSQETQYF. The CDR3 region has the DNA TGCGCCAGCAGTGAAGGTTCCCAAGAGACCCAGTACTTC.

This chain connects TRBV2 to TRBJ1-1; D remains ambiguous. The CDR3 spans 12 residues. The germline gives CDR1 SNHLY, CDR2 FYNNEI. V was trimmed by 4 bases and J by 6 bases, leaving 9 bases between them. The CDR3 here is CASSADKAEAFF. The CDR3 DNA is TGTGCCAGCAGTGCCGACAAAGCTGAAGCTTTCTTT.

V is TRBV7-3 and J is TRBJ1-2; D may be TRBD1 (5 bases). The CDR3 covers 15 residues. The germline V gene has CDR1 SGHTA and CDR2 FQGTGA. The V and J ends lost 4 bases and 7 bases respectively, with 19 bases between them. Written as DNA, the CDR3 is TGTGCCAGCAGCTCCTCGAAAGTAGGGGTGGGTGGCTACACCTTC. Protein product: CASSSSKVGVGGYTF. The variable domain in full, completed from reference TRBV7-3 and TRBJ1-2, reads GAGVSQTPSNKVTEKGKYVELRCDPISGHTALYWYRQSLGQGPEFLIYFQGTGAADDSGLPNDRFFAVRPEGSVSTLKIQRTERGDSAVYLCASSSSKVGVGGYTFGSGTRLTVV.

The chain couples TRBV4-3 to TRBJ1-1; D gene ambiguous. Trimming stripped 0 bases from V and 11 bases from J, with 16 bases between. This CDR3 comprises 14 residues. Germline lookup yields CDR1 LGHNA and CDR2 YSLEER. CDR3 residues: CASSQEIEVKIAFF. The CDR3 DNA follows: TGCGCCAGCAGCCAAGAGATAGAGGTAAAGATCGCTTTCTTT.

This clone has just a few counts. This sequence joins TRBV6-1 and TRBJ1-6; no clear D gene. In germline, CDR1 is MNHNS, CDR2 SASEGT. The CDR3 loop spans 12 amino acids. Trimming removed 2 bases at V and 9 bases at J, with 5 bases between. This chain's CDR3 is CASSELGSPLHF. DNA for the CDR3: TGTGCCAGCAGTGAACTGGGTTCACCCCTCCACTTT.

The chain recombines TRBV7-3 with TRBJ1-1; 10 nucleotides match TRBD1. The CDR3 runs to 14 residues. Trimming at V came to 2 bases and at J to 6 bases, leaving 3 bases not matched to a gene. Per germline, CDR1 SGHTA and CDR2 FQGTGA. DNA for the CDR3: TGTGCCAGCAGCTTAGGGACAGGGGTCGCTGAAGCTTTCTTT. Protein: CASSLGTGVAEAFF.

This rearrangement joins TRBV9 to TRBJ1-1; 10 bases match TRBD1. The J segment lost 0 bases and the V segment lost 3 bases, leaving 2 bases of the junction unmatched. The germline gives CDR1 SGDLS, CDR2 YYNGEE. This CDR3 comprises 15 residues. The CDR3 is CASSETGGLNTEAFF. CDR3 bases: TGTGCCAGCAGCGAGACAGGGGGCCTGAACACTGAAGCTTTCTTT.

The V and J genes are TRBV24-1 and TRBJ2-3; D might be TRBD2 (5 bases). V was clipped by 4 bases and J by 0 bases, with 7 bases between them. The V gene's germline CDR1 is KGHDR and CDR2 SFDVKD. The CDR3 runs 14 residues. CDR3 sequence reads: CATSERGSTDTQYF. CDR3 bases: TGTGCCACCAGTGAGCGCGGGAGCACAGATACGCAGTATTTT.

V and J are TRBV4-1 and TRBJ1-4; D uncertain. Trimming pared 1 base from V and 16 bases from J, leaving 19 bases between. CDR3 size: 14 residues. Germline assignment: CDR1 MGHRA and CDR2 YSYEKL. The CDR3 nucleotides are TGCGCCAGCAGCCAAGGCCCGTTTGGGGAAGATCCGTTTTTT. Its protein is CASSQGPFGEDPFF.

The rearrangement links TRBV30 to TRBJ1-2; D is undetermined. This CDR3 has 13 residues. The germline V gene has CDR1 GTSNPN and CDR2 SVGIG (reference sequence). V dropped 5 bases and J dropped 3 bases, with 13 bases sitting between them. CDR3 loop: CAWAPGSYYGYTF. The CDR3 nucleotides are TGTGCCTGGGCCCCCGGGAGTTACTATGGCTACACCTTC. Full variable domain (remainder filled in from reference TRBV30 and TRBJ1-2): SQTIHQWPATLVQPVGSPLSLECTVEGTSNPNLYWYRQAAGRGLQLLFYSVGIGQISSEVPQNLSASRPQDRQFILSSKKLLLSDSGFYLCAWAPGSYYGYTFGSGTRLTVV.

This clone was recorded once. The CDR3 region is CASYRGTEAFF. The CDR3 nucleotides are TGTGCCAGCTACCGAGGCACTGAAGCTTTCTTT. The V gene is TRBV6-5, the J gene TRBJ1-1; D ambiguous. The germline gives CDR1 MNHEY, CDR2 SVGAGI. Trimming shortened V by 8 bases and J by 4 bases, and 8 bases separated the two germline ends. This CDR3 contains 11 residues.

The chain links TRBV6-6 to TRBJ2-3; D possibly matches TRBD1 or TRBD2 (5 bases each). From germline, CDR1 is MNHNY and CDR2 SVGAGI (reference sequence). Deletions cut 8 bases from V and 6 bases from J, with 18 bases between. This CDR3 region has 14 residues. DNA for the CDR3: TGTGCCAGCGATAGGGGCGGCGGGTGGGATACGCAGTATTTT. Translation: CASDRGGGWDTQYF.

This chain connects TRBV3-1 (or the pseudogene TRBV3-2) to TRBJ2-5; TRBD1 might be the D (6 bases). In germline, CDR1 is LGHDT, CDR2 YNNKEL (reference sequence). This CDR3 has 15 residues. V was pared by 0 bases and J by 5 bases, with 13 bases between. CDR3 sequence: CASSQEDRLWETQYF. The CDR3 DNA is TGTGCCAGCAGCCAAGAAGACAGGCTGTGGGAGACCCAGTACTTC.

V and J are TRBV10-2 and TRBJ2-2, with D maybe TRBD2 (6 bases). Trimming cost V 6 bases and J 3 bases, with 17 bases left between them. This CDR3 has 16 amino acids. The germline V gene encodes CDR1 WSHSY and CDR2 SAAADI. CDR3 sequence: CASSHGTRRHTGELFF. CDR3 DNA: TGCGCCAGCAGCCACGGGACTCGACGACACACCGGGGAGCTGTTTTTT.

The rearrangement uses TRBV3-1 (or the pseudogene TRBV3-2) and TRBJ1-6; D perhaps matches TRBD1 (5 bases). This CDR3 spans 16 amino acids. Trimming left V 4 bases short and J 4 bases short, with 14 bases between. Germline V gene sequence: CDR1 LGHDT, CDR2 YNNKEL (reference sequence). Here the CDR3 DNA reads TGTGCCAGCAGCCGGGACGGCGGAGGATATAATTCACCCCTCCACTTT. Translation gives CASSRDGGGYNSPLHF.

The rearrangement uses TRBV5-1 and TRBJ2-2; possible D gene TRBD1, 5 bases. Deletions cut 4 bases from V and 1 base from J, with 8 bases between. The CDR3 loop spans 14 amino acids. CDR1 SGHRS and CDR2 YFSETQ come from the germline V gene. The CDR3 spells CASSRQMNTGELFF. The DNA for the CDR3 is TGCGCCAGCAGCCGACAGATGAACACCGGGGAGCTGTTTTTT.

The V gene is TRBV7-9, the J gene TRBJ2-3; D assignment may be TRBD1 or TRBD2 (5 bases each). Germline CDR1 reads SEHNR; CDR2 reads FQNEAQ (reference sequence). The V and J ends lost 4 bases and 2 bases respectively, with 7 bases between them. The CDR3 loop spans 13 amino acids. This CDR3 is CASSWGSTDTQYF. CDR3 nucleotide sequence: TGTGCCAGCAGCTGGGGGTCCACAGATACGCAGTATTTT. Full variable domain (remainder filled in from reference TRBV7-9 and TRBJ2-3): DTGVSQNPRHKITKRGQNVTFRCDPISEHNRLYWYRQTLGQGPEFLTYFQNEAQLEKSRLLSDRFSAERPKGSFSTLEIQRTEQGDSAMYLCASSWGSTDTQYFGPGTRLTVL.

The V and J genes are TRBV29-1 and TRBJ2-7, with TRBD2 matching 9 bases. The V segment lost 1 base and the J segment 3 bases; nucleotides outside the gene matches: 10. The CDR3 has 16 amino acids. Germline CDR1 SQVTM, CDR2 ANQGSEA. Here the CDR3 reads CSVEGGSGGARYEQYF. DNA of the CDR3: TGCAGCGTTGAAGGTGGTAGCGGGGGAGCTCGCTACGAGCAGTACTTC.

The gene calls are TRBV5-4 and TRBJ2-3; D uncertain. Trimming pared 2 bases from V and 1 base from J, leaving 14 bases between. This CDR3 comprises 16 residues. Per germline, CDR1 SGHNT and CDR2 YYREEE (reference sequence). The CDR3 DNA sequence: TGTGCCAGCAGCTTTACCCGAGACTGGGGCACAGATACGCAGTATTTT. Translation: CASSFTRDWGTDTQYF.

V and J are TRBV7-9 and TRBJ2-7, with D possibly matching TRBD2 (5 bases). With 3 bases removed from V and 5 bases from J, the gap between germline ends came to 5 bases. CDR3 length: 11 amino acids. The V gene's germline CDR1 is SEHNR and CDR2 FQNEAQ (reference sequence). The CDR3 loop is CASSFGDEQYF. CDR3 coding DNA: TGTGCCAGCAGCTTCGGGGACGAGCAGTACTTC.

The gene calls are TRBV27 and TRBJ1-5; no clear D. V was cut by 4 bases and J by 0 bases, with 22 bases left in between. In germline, CDR1 is MNHEY, CDR2 SMNVEV (reference sequence). This CDR3 has 19 residues. CDR3 protein: CASSSLAPREPYSNQPQHF. Written as DNA, the CDR3 is TGTGCCAGCAGTTCTCTGGCCCCCCGGGAACCATATAGCAATCAGCCCCAGCATTTT.

This clone has just one count. The chain carries TRBV27 and TRBJ2-1; 7 bases fit TRBD1. Germline V gene data show CDR1 as MNHEY and CDR2 as SMNVEV (reference sequence). Losses at the gene ends were 7 bases for V and 4 bases for J; bases not matched to a gene: 10. The CDR3 is 15 amino acids. The CDR3 is CASKPAGGRYNEQFF. As DNA, the CDR3 is TGTGCCAGCAAACCCGCAGGGGGAAGATACAATGAGCAGTTCTTC.

V gene TRBV27 combines with J gene TRBJ1-6, with 8 nucleotides matching TRBD1. Germline loops: CDR1 MNHEY, CDR2 SMNVEV (reference sequence). The V segment lost 4 bases and the J segment 10 bases; nucleotides outside the gene matches: 12. The CDR3 sequence is 16 residues long. Here the CDR3 DNA reads TGTGCCAGCAGTTCCCAGAGGACAGGGACGGCATCACCCCTCCACTTT. Translation: CASSSQRTGTASPLHF.

V is TRBV11-2 and J is TRBJ2-1; 12 bases match TRBD2. Germline CDR1 is SGHAT and CDR2 is FQNNGV. J gave up 4 bases and V 5 bases, and 3 bases lay outside the gene matches. The CDR3 totals 15 residues. CDR3 DNA sequence: TGTGCCAGCAGCGCCACTAGCGGGGGGTACAATGAGCAGTTCTTC. It translates to CASSATSGGYNEQFF.

A remark on this clone: The sample carries other DNA sequences with the same CDR3. CDR3 amino acids: CASSSVYEQYF. Here the CDR3 DNA reads TGTGCCAGCAGCTCAGTATACGAGCAGTACTTC. This chain uses TRBV7-9 with TRBJ2-7; D remains ambiguous. Trimming removed 4 bases from V and 4 bases from J, with 5 bases in between. Germline V gene lookup returns CDR1 SEHNR and CDR2 FQNEAQ (reference sequence). CDR3 length equals 11 residues.

This chain links TRBV5-1 with TRBJ1-2, with 8 bases that match TRBD1. J lost 3 bases, V lost 3 bases, and 10 bases had no gene match. The CDR3 totals 16 residues. Looked up from germline, CDR1 is SGHRS and CDR2 is YFSETQ. CDR3 amino acids: CASSSGETGVDYGYTF. Here the CDR3 DNA reads TGCGCCAGCAGCTCAGGGGAGACAGGGGTGGACTATGGCTACACCTTC. Looking up the rest from reference TRBV5-1 and TRBJ1-2 gives the full variable domain: KAGVTQTPRYLIKTRGQQVTLSCSPISGHRSVSWYQQTPGQGLQFLFEYFSETQRNKGNFPGRFSGRQFSNSRSEMNVSTLELGDSALYLCASSSGETGVDYGYTFGSGTRLTVV.